These 10 T cell receptor beta chains originate from one sample sequenced in a study of cytomegalovirus exposure and HLA in healthy donors. This PCR relied on a set of 60 Vbeta primers and 13 Jbeta primers. Libraries were prepared by immunoSEQ multiplex PCR; TCRdb keeps only in-frame clonotypes and omits some of them. The repertoire holds around 150,000 clones, with over 60% as singletons. The sample was PBMCs. These receptors were taken from a man aged 50-59 years in good health and CMV-seropositive.

The chain recombines TRBV6-4 with TRBJ2-3, with TRBD2 identical over 8 bases. This CDR3 is built from 16 residues. Germline V gene data show CDR1 as MRHNA and CDR2 as SNTAGT. V was clipped by 1 base and J by 5 bases; unmatched bases: 8. The CDR3 sequence: CASSDFPGGPIDTQYF. Here the CDR3 DNA reads TGTGCCAGCAGTGACTTCCCGGGGGGGCCGATAGATACGCAGTATTTT.

V gene TRBV5-1 combines with J gene TRBJ2-7; 10 nucleotides match TRBD1. Germline V CDR1 and CDR2: SGHRS, YFSETQ. The CDR3 contains 15 residues. V shed 4 bases, J shed 3 bases, and the junction held 7 bases outside the gene matches. This CDR3 is CASSKTGGTFYEQYV. In DNA, the CDR3 is TGCGCCAGCAGCAAGACAGGGGGCACCTTCTACGAGCAGTACGTC.

The gene calls are TRBV4-1 and TRBJ1-3; TRBD1 is a possible D gene (6 bases). The germline gives CDR1 MGHRA, CDR2 YSYEKL. V was clipped by 0 bases and J by 9 bases, with 15 bases between them. The CDR3 consists of 15 residues. DNA for the CDR3: TGCGCCAGCAGCCAAGACCGGGACAATGTGCGCACCATATATTTT. This sequence encodes CASSQDRDNVRTIYF.

This chain joins TRBV19 and TRBJ2-7, with TRBD1 matching 9 bases. CDR1 and CDR2 (germline): LNHDA, SQIVND (reference sequence). V dropped 1 base and J dropped 3; count of bases not matched to a gene: 10. This CDR3 contains 17 residues. CDR3 nucleotide sequence: TGTGCCAGTAGTATAGGGCCCACAGGGACAGGGTACTACGAGCAGTACTTC. Protein sequence: CASSIGPTGTGYYEQYF.

This clone was observed a handful of times. This chain links TRBV2 with TRBJ1-1, with 9 bases identical to TRBD1. The CDR3 totals 14 residues. Trimming removed 8 bases from V and 1 base from J; junction bases left unmatched: 5. Germline CDR1 SNHLY, CDR2 FYNNEI. CDR3 sequence: CASVPGQGNTEAFF. The CDR3 coding sequence is TGTGCCAGCGTCCCGGGACAGGGGAACACTGAAGCTTTCTTT.

On this clone itself: At one end, the junction sequence differs from germline, possibly due to a read error. The J gene is TRBJ1-3, the V gene TRBV2, with D possibly being TRBD1 (5 bases). CDR3 length: 13 amino acids. Germline-derived CDR1 and CDR2 are SNHLY and FYNNEI. The CDR3, as DNA: TGTACCAGCGGATCGGACAATGCAAACACCATATATTTT. Translating it yields CTSGSDNANTIYF. Combining the CDR3 with reference TRBV2 and TRBJ1-3 gives the whole variable domain EPEVTQTPSHQVTQMGQEVILRCVPISNHLYFYWYRQILGQKVEFLVSFYNNEISEKSEIFDDQFSVERPDGSNFTLKIRSTKLEDSAMYFCTSGSDNANTIYFGEGSWLTVV.

In DNA, the CDR3 is TGTGCCAGCAGCTTGTTGGGGGCCGCTACTTACGAGCAGTACTTC. It translates to CASSLLGAATYEQYF. The chain has TRBV5-4 and TRBJ2-7; the D gene is possibly TRBD1 (6 bases). This CDR3 is 15 amino acids long. Trimming removed 1 base at V and 4 bases at J, with 15 bases between. CDR1 and CDR2 (germline): SGHNT, YYREEE (reference sequence). Full variable domain (missing parts from reference TRBV5-4 and TRBJ2-7): ETGVTQSPTHLIKTRGQQVTLRCSSQSGHNTVSWYQQALGQGPQFIFQYYREEENGRGNFPPRFSGLQFPNYSSELNVNALELDDSALYLCASSLLGAATYEQYFGPGTRLTVT.

This CDR3 is CASGDRGTEAFF. The CDR3, as DNA: TGTGCCAGCGGTGACAGGGGCACTGAAGCTTTCTTT. The chain employs TRBV28 and TRBJ1-1; TRBD1 aligns across 8 bases. The CDR3 has 12 residues. J was trimmed by 4 bases and V by 8 bases; bases with no gene match: 3. Per germline, CDR1 MDHEN and CDR2 SYDVKM.

This chain joins TRBV18 and TRBJ1-1; D may be TRBD1 (5 bases). Germline CDR1 and CDR2: KGHSH and LQKENI. There are 16 residues in the CDR3. V lost 6 bases to trimming and J lost 1 base, with 18 bases between them. The CDR3 DNA reads as TGTGCCAGCTCTTCCAGGGAGGGCAGGGCGAACACTGAAGCTTTCTTT. Its protein is CASSSREGRANTEAFF. Variable domain in full (rest from reference TRBV18 and TRBJ1-1): NAGVMQNPRHLVRRRGQEARLRCSPMKGHSHVYWYRQLPEEGLKFMVYLQKENIIDESGMPKERFSAEFPKEGPSILRIQQVVRGDSAAYFCASSSREGRANTEAFFGQGTRLTVV.

The V gene is TRBV7-7, the J gene TRBJ1-4; 9 nucleotides match TRBD1. With V trimmed by 5 bases and J by 7 bases, 5 bases remained unmatched. Germline loops: CDR1 SSHAT, CDR2 FNYEAQ (reference sequence). The CDR3 loop spans 14 amino acids. CDR3 DNA sequence: TGTGCCAGCAGCCCGGGACAGGGAAGTGAAAAACTGTTTTTT. Translating it yields CASSPGQGSEKLFF.